This TCR beta chain was sequenced during a study of blood T cell repertoires in COVID-19. The germline V gene has CDR1 SGHTA and CDR2 FQGTGA. V lost 5 bases and J 4 bases, leaving 14 bases between the germline ends. This CDR3 has 14 amino acids. TCRdb's copy holds only in-frame clones and misses some; the assay was immunoSEQ multiplex PCR. This sample has 150,000 or so clones, with 85% to 90% found just once. The chain employs TRBV7-3 and TRBJ1-1; D is possibly TRBD1 (6 bases). The source of this sequence is a woman aged 55-70 years with acute or convalescent COVID-19. The sequenced sample was peripheral blood. The CDR3 region has the DNA TGTGCCAGCAGCATAAACGGACAGTTCACTGAAGCTTTCTTT. Protein product: CASSINGQFTEAFF.